This T cell receptor beta chain was sequenced during a study of T cells in Graves' hyperthyroidism and ophthalmopathy. Study-level points and caveats: Ophthalmopathy, as predicted by the model, came a median roughly 6.5 months after the prediction.

RNA transcripts yielded amplified TCR beta CDR3 regions. TCR CDR3 underwent first-round RT-PCR with the HTBI primer set. TCRdb re-derived calls from the multiplex PCR reads in MiXCR, one entry per CDR3 protein. The table records some 440,000 distinct CDR3 sequences, 15% to 19% of them present only once. Uncontrolled infection, other autoimmune disease, pregnancy and lactation each barred patients from inclusion. About this clonotype: The antigen is unknown.

Sequenced input: blood. The TCR was taken from a woman under 30 with Graves' hyperthyroidism.

The CDR3 region is CASSLEGGRLGNTIYF. In DNA, the CDR3 is TGCGCCAGCAGCTTGGAGGGGGGCAGACTGGGAAACACCATATATTTT. The genes are TRBV5-1 and TRBJ1-3, with D perhaps matching TRBD1 (6 bases). The CDR3 runs 16 residues. Germline CDR1 is SGHRS and CDR2 is YFSETQ. V lost 0 bases, J lost 4 bases, and 14 bases lay in between.